This section outlines one TCR beta chain sequence together with its context. These data belong to a study of OX40 agonist ivuxolimab in advanced cancers. Sequencing used immunoSEQ multiplex PCR; TCRdb keeps in-frame clones, though not all of them. The sample has approximately 98,000 clones; 70% to 85% are singletons. From germline, CDR1 is SEHNR and CDR2 FQNEAQ (reference sequence). The CDR3 has 11 residues. V dropped 5 bases and J dropped 4 bases, with 4 bases sitting between them. This chain joins TRBV7-9 and TRBJ2-3, with unresolved D. The receptor comes from an adult with an advanced solid tumor such as melanoma, head and neck, liver or kidney cancer. Specimen: CD4+ or CD8+ T cells sorted from blood, collected in a trial of the OX40 agonist ivuxolimab. DNA for the CDR3: TGTGCCAGCAGCCGGTCAGATACGCAGTATTTT. Its translation: CASSRSDTQYF.